This T cell receptor (beta chain) was observed in a study of shared clonotypes between healthy human individuals. General observations from the study: Clonotype sharing among the donors was expected to vary with sequencing depth. What naive subsets generally showed was a larger estimated richness than memory subsets showed.

The repertoire was sequenced with immunoSEQ multiplex PCR; TCRdb's copy has only in-frame clones and lacks some. This table holds approximately 2.4 million clones, more than 90% found once. On this clone itself: Its antigen is not identified.

All donors qualified as healthy HIV-negative adults and had experienced no recent acute infections or vaccinations. This receptor was identified in a man between 18 and 29 years old in good health. The source material was naive CD4+ T cells sorted from blood. Regarding subset: CD45RA+ positively selected.

Here the CDR3 reads CASSLFLNSPLHF. The CDR3 DNA reads TGTGCCAGCAGCTTATTTCTTAATTCACCCCTCCACTTT. V is TRBV7-9 and J is TRBJ1-6; D gene unclear. This CDR3 has 13 residues. CDR1 and CDR2 from the germline V gene are SEHNR and FQNEAQ (reference sequence). V gave up 2 bases and J gave up 6 bases, with 5 bases separating them.